The 12 T cell receptor beta chains given below trace back to one sample, sequenced in a study of tumor and adjacent non-tumor tissue in lung cancer listed by TCRdb under 2018. Library preparation was by multiplex PCR. Sequencing was carried out with an Illumina HiSeq 2500. TCRbeta libraries were built by three rounds of nested PCR using primers (Table S4), following protocols modified from ARM-PCR. TCRdb trimmed the raw reads at Q25, called clones with MiXCR and kept productive beta chains. Rows with a matching CDR3 protein are joined into one entry that keeps the most common DNA and genes. The sample records more than 70,000 distinct CDR3 sequences, roughly two thirds of which are singletons. In total, the top ten clones hold about 15% of the sample. RNA was isolated from bulk unsorted tissue, and RNA quality was assessed with a NanoDrop ND-1000 and an Agilent 2100. The sequenced sample was lung tumor tissue. These receptors were taken from a man in his 70s with non-small cell lung cancer.

To note about this clonotype: Likely a read error: the CDR3 ends without its conserved phenylalanine or tryptophan. CDR3 DNA sequence: TGTGCCAGCAGTGAAGCAAGCTGGCAGAGTGGCAATCAGCCCCAGCATCTT. It codes for CASSEASWQSGNQPQHL. This chain connects TRBV6-1 to TRBJ1-5, with D hard to call. Per germline, CDR1 MNHNS and CDR2 SASEGT. Trimming shortened V by 0 bases and J by 2 bases, and 14 bases separated the two germline ends. This CDR3 region has 17 residues.

For this clonotype: Compared with germline, one end of the junction differs, possibly owing to a read error. This chain joins TRBV5-5 and TRBJ2-5; D gene uncertain. The CDR3 is 15 amino acids. Germline CDR1 reads SGHKS; CDR2 reads YYEKEE (reference sequence). The CDR3 bases are TGTGCCAACAGCTTGCAACCAGTGCGAAAGGAGACCCAGTACTTC. Translated, it gives CANSLQPVRKETQYF.

This chain joins TRBV6-6 and TRBJ2-7, with TRBD2 identical over 7 bases. J lost 5 bases, V lost 6 bases, and 10 bases had no gene match. Germline values: CDR1 MNHNY, CDR2 SVGAGI (reference sequence). The length of the CDR3 is 14 residues. The CDR3 DNA reads TGTGCCAGCAGCCGTTCGGGCGGGAGCCACGAGCAGTACTTC. Translated, it gives CASSRSGGSHEQYF.

The V and J genes are TRBV29-1 and TRBJ2-5; D is unclear. CDR3 length equals 13 residues. Germline loops: CDR1 SQVTM, CDR2 ANQGSEA. The CDR3 is CRAEAGVEETQYF. CDR3 DNA: TGCAGGGCTGAGGCTGGGGTCGAAGAGACCCAGTACTTC. Full variable domain (outside the CDR3, taken from reference TRBV29-1 and TRBJ2-5): SAVISQKPSRDICQRGTSLTIQCQVDSQVTMMFWYRQQPGQSLTLIATANQGSEATYESGFVIDKFPISRPNLTFSTLTVSNMSPEDSSIYLCRAEAGVEETQYFGPGTRLLVL.

About this clonotype: This clone may be a read error of a much larger clone one base away. V usage is TRBV20-1 and J usage is TRBJ2-5, with D unresolved. Germline V gene sequence: CDR1 DFQATT, CDR2 SNEGSKA (reference sequence). This CDR3 spans 12 amino acids. CDR3 sequence reads: CSARWISEAQYF. CDR3 nucleotide sequence: TGCAGTGCTAGGTGGATTTCAGAGGCCCAGTACTTC.

Regarding this clonotype: A clone one base away is much larger, so this may be a read error. V gene TRBV14 combines with J gene TRBJ2-2; TRBD1 or TRBD2 may be the D gene (5 bases each). The CDR3 runs 17 residues. The V end was cut by 3 bases, the J end by 0 bases, with 14 bases between. The V gene's germline CDR1 is SGHDN and CDR2 FVKESK. The CDR3 coding sequence is TGTGCCAGCAGCCAGCGGTATCGGGACGCGAACACCGGGGAGCTGTTTTTT. Translated, it gives CASSQRYRDANTGELFF.

This clonotype showed up just a few times. A much larger clone sits a single nucleotide away, making a read error possible. The chain has TRBV5-4 and TRBJ2-3; 8 bases match TRBD2. The germline V gene encodes CDR1 SGHNT and CDR2 YYREEE (reference sequence). The CDR3 spans 14 residues. CDR3 DNA sequence: TGTGCCAGCAGCTTTTCAGCGGGGGCAGATATGCAGTATTTT. It translates to CASSFSAGADMQYF. The full variable domain, its missing parts supplied by reference TRBV5-4 and TRBJ2-3, is ETGVTQSPTHLIKTRGQQVTLRCSSQSGHNTVSWYQQALGQGPQFIFQYYREEENGRGNFPPRFSGLQFPNYSSELNVNALELDDSALYLCASSFSAGADMQYFGPGTRLTVL.

This clonotype was counted many times. The J gene is TRBJ2-4, the V gene TRBV6-5; D remains ambiguous. The V end lost 2 bases, the J end lost 1 base, and 18 bases lay between the germline ends. Germline V CDR1 and CDR2: MNHEY, SVGAGI. This CDR3 contains 18 residues. The CDR3: CASSYRLSADGAKNIQYF. CDR3 in DNA: TGTGCCAGCAGTTACCGCCTGAGCGCCGACGGGGCCAAAAACATTCAGTACTTC.

The chain is built from TRBV10-3 and TRBJ2-7; D remains ambiguous. V was cut by 5 bases and J by 5 bases, with 13 bases left in between. The CDR3 has 13 residues. Germline lookup yields CDR1 ENHRY and CDR2 SYGVKD. The CDR3 DNA reads as TGTGCCATCAGTCCTGGACGACGGGACGAGCAGTACTTC. Translating it yields CAISPGRRDEQYF.

For this clonotype: This may come from a read error, since a much larger clone is one base off. The rearrangement joins TRBV20-1 to TRBJ1-2, with D possibly matching TRBD1 (5 bases). Trimming took off 8 bases at V and 1 base at J, with 17 bases between the two ends. The CDR3 totals 14 residues. CDR1 and CDR2 (germline): DFQATT, SNEGSKA (reference sequence). CDR3 in amino acids: CSTPGGGSNYGYTF. CDR3 nucleotides: TGCAGTACGCCCGGGGGGGGGAGTAACTATGGCTACACCTTC.

Of note for this clonotype: A much more abundant neighbour one base away suggests this may be a read error. This chain links TRBV12-3 or TRBV12-4 with TRBJ2-7; no reliable D call. The CDR3 spans 11 residues. V gave up 6 bases and J gave up 9 bases, with 12 bases separating them. This chain's CDR3 is CASSSFDAQYF. CDR3 DNA: TGTGCCAGCAGCTCTTTTGACGCGCAGTACTTC.

This clonotype came up many times. V usage is TRBV20-1 and J usage is TRBJ2-1; 9 bases fit TRBD2. Germline assignment: CDR1 DFQATT and CDR2 SNEGSKA (reference sequence). The CDR3 is made up of 17 amino acids. Trimming at V came to 2 bases and at J to 1 base, leaving 9 bases not matched to a gene. The CDR3 loop reads CSARYSGSRGSYNEQFF. CDR3 nucleotide sequence: TGCAGTGCTAGATATAGCGGGAGCAGGGGTTCCTACAATGAGCAGTTCTTC.